Sequencing of this T cell receptor beta chain was carried out in a study of blood T cell repertoires in COVID-19 (dated by TCRdb to between 2020 and 2021). About the full investigation: Samples from collaborators originated in the United States, Italy and Spain and spanned both the acute and convalescent phases of COVID-19. The prospective study material was composed of cDNA or gDNA derived from T cells, B-cell-depleted T cells, or PBMCs. The dataset comprised deeply sampled blood TCRbeta repertoires from subjects exposed to, actively infected with, or recovered from COVID-19. The repertoires were released in a freely available public database meant as a resource for research on the immune response to SARS-CoV-2. Samples were obtained from the ongoing ImmuneRACE study (first 160 participants) and from 1,254 subjects provided by 6 global collaborators. A de-identified subject ID, COVID-19 status, age in years and sex were almost always included in the sample metadata. Where available, HLA class I and class II types were taken from metadata supplied by the sample provider and were not determined by assay-based typing. Broader findings and caveats from the paper: Clinical and demographic metadata were provided uncurated, with the amount varying by source and participant.

As for this clone: What antigen it recognizes has not been identified. Per-nucleotide qualities are absent, and no much larger clonotype sits a single base away.

Each collaborating institution followed its own protocols to collect whole blood in K2EDTA tubes. Collaborator samples were shipped for TCRbeta analysis as frozen whole blood, isolated PBMCs, or DNA extracted from either sample type. CDR1 and CDR2, looked up from the germline V gene, are MNHEY and SVGAGI. V loses 6 bases of germline sequence and J loses 4 bases, and the interval between the two ends is 12 bases. Including cysteine and phenylalanine, the CDR3 has 14 amino acids. This entry keeps only the CDR3 DNA: 42 bases, framed from base 1. The immunoSEQ Assay, a bias-controlled multiplex PCR, was used to amplify TCRbeta CDR3 regions from genomic DNA. In the original analysis: Within the assay, amplification of reference gene primers was used to estimate how many nucleated cells each sample contained. To quantify the absolute abundance of each unique TCRbeta CDR3 rearrangement, sequence reads were collapsed and filtered. For each sample, productive Simpson clonality was calculated by taking the square root of Simpson's diversity index across productive rearrangements. TCRdb re-hosts the immuneACCESS table, in-frame sequences only. Its copies lack some clones; in the studies checked, an unresolved V gene accounts for under half of them, and the cause for the rest is not known. Clone size and V and J calls were adopted from that table, with D and trimming inferred from the DNA. This sample is represented by fewer than 350,000 clones; approximately 85% of them were singletons. Roughly 7.8% of the sample rests with the top ten.

Sequenced sample: peripheral blood. The chain is assembled from TRBV6-5 and TRBJ2-2; TRBD1 is perhaps the D gene, given 6 matching bases. The receptor's source is a human donor in a cohort sampled during active COVID-19. The DNA is as follows: TGTGCCAGCAGGCTGGGACAATTCACCGGGGAGCTGTTTTTT. This sequence encodes CASRLGQFTGELFF.